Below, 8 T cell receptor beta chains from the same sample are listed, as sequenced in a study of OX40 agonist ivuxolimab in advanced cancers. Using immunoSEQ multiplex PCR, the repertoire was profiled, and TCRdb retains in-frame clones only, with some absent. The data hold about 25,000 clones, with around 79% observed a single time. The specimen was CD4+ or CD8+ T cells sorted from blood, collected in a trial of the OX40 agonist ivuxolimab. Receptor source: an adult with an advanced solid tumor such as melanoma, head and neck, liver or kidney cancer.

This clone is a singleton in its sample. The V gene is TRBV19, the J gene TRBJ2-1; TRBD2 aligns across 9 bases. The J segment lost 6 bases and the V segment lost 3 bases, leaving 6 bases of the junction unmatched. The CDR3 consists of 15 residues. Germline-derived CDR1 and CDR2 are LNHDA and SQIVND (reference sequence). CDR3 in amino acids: CASSIGTSGFNEQFF. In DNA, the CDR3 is TGTGCCAGTAGTATCGGTACTAGCGGGTTCAATGAGCAGTTCTTC.

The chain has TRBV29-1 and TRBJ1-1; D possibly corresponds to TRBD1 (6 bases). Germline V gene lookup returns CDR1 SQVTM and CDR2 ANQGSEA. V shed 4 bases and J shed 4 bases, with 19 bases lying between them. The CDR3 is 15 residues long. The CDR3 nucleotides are TGCAGCGTTGGAGGGTGGGGGGCGGTAACCACTGAAGCTTTCTTT. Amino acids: CSVGGWGAVTTEAFF. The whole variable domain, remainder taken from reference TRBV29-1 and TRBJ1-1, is SAVISQKPSRDICQRGTSLTIQCQVDSQVTMMFWYRQQPGQSLTLIATANQGSEATYESGFVIDKFPISRPNLTFSTLTVSNMSPEDSSIYLCSVGGWGAVTTEAFFGQGTRLTVV.

The CDR3 coding sequence is TGTGCCAGCAGTTTATTGGGGACAGGGACCCAAGAGACCCAGTACTTC. Translation: CASSLLGTGTQETQYF. The chain couples TRBV28 to TRBJ2-5, with 9 bases lining up with TRBD1. The V and J ends lost 1 base and 1 base, in that order; junction bases with no gene match: 4. The CDR3 has 16 residues. CDR1 and CDR2 (germline): MDHEN, SYDVKM.

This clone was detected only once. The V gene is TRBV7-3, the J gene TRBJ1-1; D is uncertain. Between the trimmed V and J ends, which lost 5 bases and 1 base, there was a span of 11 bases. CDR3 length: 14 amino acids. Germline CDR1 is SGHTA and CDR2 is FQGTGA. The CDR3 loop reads CASSPTRSNTEAFF. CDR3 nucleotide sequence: TGTGCCAGCAGCCCGACAAGGTCGAACACTGAAGCTTTCTTT. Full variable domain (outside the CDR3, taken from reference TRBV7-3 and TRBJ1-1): GAGVSQTPSNKVTEKGKYVELRCDPISGHTALYWYRQSLGQGPEFLIYFQGTGAADDSGLPNDRFFAVRPEGSVSTLKIQRTERGDSAVYLCASSPTRSNTEAFFGQGTRLTVV.

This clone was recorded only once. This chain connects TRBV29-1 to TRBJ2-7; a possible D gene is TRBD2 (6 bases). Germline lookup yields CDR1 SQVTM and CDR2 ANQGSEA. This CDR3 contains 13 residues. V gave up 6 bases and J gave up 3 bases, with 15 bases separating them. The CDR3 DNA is TGCAGCGTGAGCACGGGAGTTAGCTACGAGCAGTACTTC. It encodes CSVSTGVSYEQYF.

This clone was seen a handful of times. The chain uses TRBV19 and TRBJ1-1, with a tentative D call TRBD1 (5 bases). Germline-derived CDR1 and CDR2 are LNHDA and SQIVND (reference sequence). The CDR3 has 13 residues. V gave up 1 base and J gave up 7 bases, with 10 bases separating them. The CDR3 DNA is TGTGCCAGTAGTATAGGAGGGGCAAGTGAAGCTTTCTTT. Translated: CASSIGGASEAFF.

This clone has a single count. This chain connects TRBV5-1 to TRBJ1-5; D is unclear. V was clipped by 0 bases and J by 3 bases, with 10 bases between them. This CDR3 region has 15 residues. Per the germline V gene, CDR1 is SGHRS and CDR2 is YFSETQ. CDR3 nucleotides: TGCGCCAGCAGCTTGGACAGCGCCTCCAATCAGCCCCAGCATTTT. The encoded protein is CASSLDSASNQPQHF.

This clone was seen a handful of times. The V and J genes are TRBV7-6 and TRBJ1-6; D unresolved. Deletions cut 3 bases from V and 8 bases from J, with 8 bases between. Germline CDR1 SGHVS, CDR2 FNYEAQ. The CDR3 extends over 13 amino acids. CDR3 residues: CASSLRFDSPLHF. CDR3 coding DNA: TGTGCCAGCAGCTTGAGATTCGATTCACCCCTCCACTTT.